This T cell receptor (beta chain) originates from a study of TIL therapy for anti-PD-1-resistant metastatic lung cancer. Specified time point: pre-treatment sample, taken before nivolumab and TIL therapy. Per germline, CDR1 KGHSH and CDR2 LQKENI. The V end was cut by 2 bases, the J end by 3 bases, with 17 bases between. The length of the CDR3 is 16 residues. The immunoSEQ assay was v3. The repertoire was sequenced with immunoSEQ multiplex PCR; TCRdb's copy has only in-frame clones and lacks some. The sample lists about 43,000 clones; roughly 85% were seen once. The TCR comes from a man in his 70s with non-small cell lung cancer. This chain connects TRBV18 to TRBJ2-7; the D gene is possibly TRBD1 (7 bases). The input for sequencing was blood, taken at baseline. The CDR3 nucleotides read TGTGCCAGCTCACCAATAACGAGACAGGGAGGCTACGAGCAGTACTTC. Translation gives CASSPITRQGGYEQYF. Drawing the rest from reference TRBV18 and TRBJ2-7, the complete variable domain is NAGVMQNPRHLVRRRGQEARLRCSPMKGHSHVYWYRQLPEEGLKFMVYLQKENIIDESGMPKERFSAEFPKEGPSILRIQQVVRGDSAAYFCASSPITRQGGYEQYFGPGTRLTVT.